This T cell receptor beta chain was sequenced during a study of response to subunit inactivated influenza vaccine. Study observations and caveats: The authors suggested that few new T cells are recruited per seasonal influenza vaccination.

V was clipped by 3 bases and J by 8 bases; unmatched bases: 3. The CDR3 is 14 amino acids. Concerning this clonotype: Its antigen is undetermined.

TCRdb re-called the RT-PCR reads through MiXCR, storing one row per CDR3 protein. Here the sample spans approximately 300,000 distinct CDR3 sequences, 20% to 25% being singletons. The TCR originated in a man aged 50-75 years who received an inactivated influenza vaccine. The input for sequencing was PBMCs from blood, taken approximately 22 months after vaccination. The rearrangement uses TRBV12-3 or TRBV12-4 and TRBJ1-6, with 8 bases that match TRBD1. The CDR3 here is CASSFRQGYSPLHF. The DNA for the CDR3 is TGTGCCAGCAGTTTTAGACAGGGGTATTCACCCCTCCACTTT.